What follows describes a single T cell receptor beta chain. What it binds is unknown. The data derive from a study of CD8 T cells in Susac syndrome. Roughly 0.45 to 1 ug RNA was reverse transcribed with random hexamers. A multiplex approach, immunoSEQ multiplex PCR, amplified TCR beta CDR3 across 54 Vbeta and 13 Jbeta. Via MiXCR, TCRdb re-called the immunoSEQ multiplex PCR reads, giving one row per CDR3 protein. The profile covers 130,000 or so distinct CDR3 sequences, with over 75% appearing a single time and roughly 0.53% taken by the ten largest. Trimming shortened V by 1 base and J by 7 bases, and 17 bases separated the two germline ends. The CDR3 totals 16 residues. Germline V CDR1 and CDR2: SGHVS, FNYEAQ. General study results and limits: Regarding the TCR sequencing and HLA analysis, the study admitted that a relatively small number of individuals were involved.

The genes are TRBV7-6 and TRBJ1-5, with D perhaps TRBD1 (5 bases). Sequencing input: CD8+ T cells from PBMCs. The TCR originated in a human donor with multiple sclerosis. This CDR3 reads CASSLGARGRGQPQHF. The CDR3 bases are TGTGCCAGCAGCTTAGGGGCCCGGGGCAGAGGACAGCCCCAGCATTTT.